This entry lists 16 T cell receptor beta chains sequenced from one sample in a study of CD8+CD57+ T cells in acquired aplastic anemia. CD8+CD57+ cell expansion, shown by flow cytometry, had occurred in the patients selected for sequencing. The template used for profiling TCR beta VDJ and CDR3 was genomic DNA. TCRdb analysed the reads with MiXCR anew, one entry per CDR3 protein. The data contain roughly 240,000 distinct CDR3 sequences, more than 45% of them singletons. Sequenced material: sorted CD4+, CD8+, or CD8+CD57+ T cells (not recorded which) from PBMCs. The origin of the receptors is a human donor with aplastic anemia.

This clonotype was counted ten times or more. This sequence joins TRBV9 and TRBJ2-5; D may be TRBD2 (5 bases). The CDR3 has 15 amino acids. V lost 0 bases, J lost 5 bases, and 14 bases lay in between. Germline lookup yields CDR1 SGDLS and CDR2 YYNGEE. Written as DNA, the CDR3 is TGTGCCAGCAGCGTAGACGGCGCGGAGGTTGAGACCCAGTACTTC. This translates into CASSVDGAEVETQYF. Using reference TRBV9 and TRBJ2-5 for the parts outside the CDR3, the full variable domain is DSGVTQTPKHLITATGQRVTLRCSPRSGDLSVYWYQQSLDQGLQFLIQYYNGEERAKGNILERFSAQQFPDLHSELNLSSLELGDSALYFCASSVDGAEVETQYFGPGTRLLVL.

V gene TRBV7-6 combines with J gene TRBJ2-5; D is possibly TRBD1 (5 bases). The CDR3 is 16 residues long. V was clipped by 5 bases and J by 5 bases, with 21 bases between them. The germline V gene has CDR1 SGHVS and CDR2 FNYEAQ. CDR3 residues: CASSQVNRFGRETQYF. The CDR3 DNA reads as TGTGCCAGCAGCCAAGTGAACAGGTTCGGGCGGGAGACCCAGTACTTC.

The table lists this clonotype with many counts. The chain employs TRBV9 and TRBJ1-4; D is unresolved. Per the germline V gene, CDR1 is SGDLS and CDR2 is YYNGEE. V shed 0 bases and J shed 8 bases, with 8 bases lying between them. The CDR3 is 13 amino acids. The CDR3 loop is CASSVAPEEKLFF. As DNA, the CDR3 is TGTGCCAGCAGCGTAGCTCCGGAAGAAAAACTGTTTTTT. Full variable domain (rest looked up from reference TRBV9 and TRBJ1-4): DSGVTQTPKHLITATGQRVTLRCSPRSGDLSVYWYQQSLDQGLQFLIQYYNGEERAKGNILERFSAQQFPDLHSELNLSSLELGDSALYFCASSVAPEEKLFFGSGTQLSVL.

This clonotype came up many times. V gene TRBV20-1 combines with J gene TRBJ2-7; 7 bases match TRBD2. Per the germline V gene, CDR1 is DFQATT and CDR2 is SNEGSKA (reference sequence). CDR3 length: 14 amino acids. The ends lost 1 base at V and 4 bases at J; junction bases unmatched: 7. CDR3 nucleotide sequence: TGCAGTGCTAGAGGGCCTAGCGGATTTTACGAGCAGTACTTC. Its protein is CSARGPSGFYEQYF.

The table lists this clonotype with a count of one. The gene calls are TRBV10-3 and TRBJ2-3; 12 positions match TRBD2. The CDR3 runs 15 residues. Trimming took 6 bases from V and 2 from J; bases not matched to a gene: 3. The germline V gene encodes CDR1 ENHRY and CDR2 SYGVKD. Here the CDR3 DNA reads TGTGCCATCAGACCTAGCGGGGGGGCCACAGATACGCAGTATTTT. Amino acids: CAIRPSGGATDTQYF.

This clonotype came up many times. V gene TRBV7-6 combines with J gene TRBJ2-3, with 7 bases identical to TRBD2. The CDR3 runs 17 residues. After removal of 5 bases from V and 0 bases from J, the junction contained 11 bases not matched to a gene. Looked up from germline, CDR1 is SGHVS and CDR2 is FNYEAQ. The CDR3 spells CASSQTVRGGSTDTQYF. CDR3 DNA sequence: TGTGCCAGCAGCCAAACTGTCCGCGGGGGAAGCACAGATACGCAGTATTTT. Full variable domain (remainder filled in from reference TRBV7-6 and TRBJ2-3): GAGVSQSPRYKVTKRGQDVALRCDPISGHVSLYWYRQALGQGPEFLTYFNYEAQQDKSGLPNDRFSAERPEGSISTLTIQRTEQRDSAMYRCASSQTVRGGSTDTQYFGPGTRLTVL.

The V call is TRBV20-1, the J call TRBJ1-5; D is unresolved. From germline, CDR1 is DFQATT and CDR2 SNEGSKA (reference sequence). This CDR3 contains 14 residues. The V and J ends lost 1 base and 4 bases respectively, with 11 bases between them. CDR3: CSARGGNRNQPQHF. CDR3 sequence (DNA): TGCAGTGCTAGAGGGGGAAATCGTAATCAGCCCCAGCATTTT.

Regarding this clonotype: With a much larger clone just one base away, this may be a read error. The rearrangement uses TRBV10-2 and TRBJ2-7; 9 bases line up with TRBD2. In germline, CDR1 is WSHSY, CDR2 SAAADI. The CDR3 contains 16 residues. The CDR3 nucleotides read TGTGCCAGCAGCCAAGGGCAGCGGGGGGCCTTCTACGAGCAGTGCTTC. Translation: CASSQGQRGAFYEQCF.

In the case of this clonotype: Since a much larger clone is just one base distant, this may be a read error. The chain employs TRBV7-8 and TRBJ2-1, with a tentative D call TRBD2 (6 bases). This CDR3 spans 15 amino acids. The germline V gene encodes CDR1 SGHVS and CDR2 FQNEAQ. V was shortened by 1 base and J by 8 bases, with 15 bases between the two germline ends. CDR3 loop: CASSLGGVIMDEQFF. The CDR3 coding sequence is TGTGCCAGCAGCTTAGGCGGGGTGATTATGGATGAGCAGTTCTTC.

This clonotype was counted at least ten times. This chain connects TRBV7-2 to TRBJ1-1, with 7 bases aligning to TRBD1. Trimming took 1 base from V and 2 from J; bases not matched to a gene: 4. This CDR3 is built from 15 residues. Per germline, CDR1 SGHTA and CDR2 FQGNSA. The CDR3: CASSLEAGGNTEAFF. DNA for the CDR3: TGTGCCAGCAGCTTAGAGGCAGGGGGAAACACTGAAGCTTTCTTT. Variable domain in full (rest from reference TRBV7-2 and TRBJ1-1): GAGVSQSPSNKVTEKGKDVELRCDPISGHTALYWYRQSLGQGLEFLIYFQGNSAPDKSGLPSDRFSAERTGGSVSTLTIQRTQQEDSAVYLCASSLEAGGNTEAFFGQGTRLTVV.

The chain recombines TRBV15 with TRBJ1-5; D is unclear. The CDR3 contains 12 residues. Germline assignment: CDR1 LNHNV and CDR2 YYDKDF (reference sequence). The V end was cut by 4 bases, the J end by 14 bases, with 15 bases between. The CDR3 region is CATSTGRTYEHF. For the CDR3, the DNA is TGTGCCACCAGCACCGGCAGGACCTACGAGCATTTT. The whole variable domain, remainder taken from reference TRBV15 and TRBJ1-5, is DAMVIQNPRYQVTQFGKPVTLSCSQTLNHNVMYWYQQKSSQAPKLLFHYYDKDFNNEADTPDNFQSRRPNTSFCFLDIRSPGLGDTAMYLCATSTGRTYEHFGDGTRLSIL.

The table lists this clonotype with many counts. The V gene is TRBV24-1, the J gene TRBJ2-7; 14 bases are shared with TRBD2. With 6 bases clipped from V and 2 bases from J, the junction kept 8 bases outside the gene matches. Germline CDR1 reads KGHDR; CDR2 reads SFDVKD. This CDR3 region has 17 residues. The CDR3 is CATSPGTSGRPPYEQYF. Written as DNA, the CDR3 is TGTGCCACCAGTCCCGGGACTAGCGGGAGACCGCCCTACGAGCAGTACTTC.

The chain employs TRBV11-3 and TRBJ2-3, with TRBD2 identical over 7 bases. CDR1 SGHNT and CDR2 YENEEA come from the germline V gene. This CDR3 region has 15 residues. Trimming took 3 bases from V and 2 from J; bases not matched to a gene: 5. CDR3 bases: TGTGCCAGCAGCTTCCGGAGGGACTACACAGATACGCAGTATTTT. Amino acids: CASSFRRDYTDTQYF.

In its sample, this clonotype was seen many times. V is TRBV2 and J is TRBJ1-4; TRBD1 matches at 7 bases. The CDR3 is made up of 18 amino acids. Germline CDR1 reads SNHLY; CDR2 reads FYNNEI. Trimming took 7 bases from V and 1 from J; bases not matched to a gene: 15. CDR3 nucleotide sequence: TGTGCCAGCATCTTAGAAAAAACAGGGGAACGAACTAATGAAAAACTGTTTTTT. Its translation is CASILEKTGERTNEKLFF. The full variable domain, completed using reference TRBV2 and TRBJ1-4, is EPEVTQTPSHQVTQMGQEVILRCVPISNHLYFYWYRQILGQKVEFLVSFYNNEISEKSEIFDDQFSVERPDGSNFTLKIRSTKLEDSAMYFCASILEKTGERTNEKLFFGSGTQLSVL.

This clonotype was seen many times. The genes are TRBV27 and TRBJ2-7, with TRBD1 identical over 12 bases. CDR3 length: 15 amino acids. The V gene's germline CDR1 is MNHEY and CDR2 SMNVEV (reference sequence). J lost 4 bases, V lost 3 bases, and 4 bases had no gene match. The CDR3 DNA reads TGTGCCAGCAGTTTGGCGGGACAGGGGGCGTACGAGCAGTACTTC. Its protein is CASSLAGQGAYEQYF.

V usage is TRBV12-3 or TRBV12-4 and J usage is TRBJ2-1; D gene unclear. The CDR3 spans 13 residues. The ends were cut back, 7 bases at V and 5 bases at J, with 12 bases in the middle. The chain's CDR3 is CASTSTQNNEQFF. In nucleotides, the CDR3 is TGTGCCAGCACCTCCACACAGAACAATGAGCAGTTCTTC.